A selection of T cell receptor beta chains follows, all from one sample in a study of blood T cell repertoires in COVID-19. The assay was immunoSEQ multiplex PCR, and TCRdb's table has in-frame clones only and misses some. The sample includes 250,000 to 350,000 clones, 70% to 90% of them seen just once. The sample taken for sequencing was peripheral blood. These receptors originate from a woman aged 25-40 years with active or convalescent COVID-19. CDR3s include the opening cysteine and the closing phenylalanine or tryptophan. The D gene is left open where the match is weak. Size values are once, few and many counts, or a class for expanded clones, and some rows have none.

cdr3_nt,cdr3_aa,v_call,d_call,j_call,clone_size
TGTGCCAGCAGTCCGGGTGTCGGGGAGCAGTACTTC,CASSPGVGEQYF,TRBV12-3/TRBV12-4,.,TRBJ2-7,.
TGCGCCAGCAGCCAAGATGTTAGCGGGAACTATGGCTACACCTTC,CASSQDVSGNYGYTF,TRBV4-3,.,TRBJ1-2,.
TGTGCCAGCAGCAAACTCGGGACAGGGATCTACAATGAGCAGTTCTTC,CASSKLGTGIYNEQFF,TRBV21-1,.,TRBJ2-1,once
TGTGCCAGTAGGAGACTTGACCCCCTGAATCAGCCCCAGCATTTT,CASRRLDPLNQPQHF,TRBV19,.,TRBJ1-5,few
TGTGCCAGCAGTGAAGCGACTCTTTGGCAGTATTTT,CASSEATLWQYF,TRBV6-1,.,TRBJ2-3,.
TGCGCCAGCAGCCGCGCGGGGGCCCTCACAGATACGCAGTATTTT,CASSRAGALTDTQYF,TRBV4-1,.,TRBJ2-3,.
TGTGCCAGCAGCTTCAATCAGCCCCAGCATTTT,CASSFNQPQHF,TRBV28,.,TRBJ1-5,.
TGTGCCAGCAGTTTGGGGGGTGTTATAGATACGCAGTATTTT,CASSLGGVIDTQYF,TRBV28,.,TRBJ2-3,.
TGTGCCAGCAGCGCGAAAGGGGGTTCGGGCGGGGAGCTGTTTTTT,CASSAKGGSGGELFF,TRBV9,.,TRBJ2-2,.
TGCGCCAGCAGGGGGGACAGGGGGCATCAGCCCCAGCATTTT,CASRGDRGHQPQHF,TRBV10-2,TRBD1,TRBJ1-5,.
TGTGCCAGCACCCTCAGGGAAAACACTGAAGCTTTCTTT,CASTLRENTEAFF,TRBV5-5,.,TRBJ1-1,few
TGTGCCAGCAGCCTCGACGGGGGTAACTTTTATGGCTACACCTTC,CASSLDGGNFYGYTF,TRBV3-1/TRBV3-2,.,TRBJ1-2,.
TGTGCCTGGAGTGTAAGTAGCAGAGGAGGCTACACCTTC,CAWSVSSRGGYTF,TRBV30,.,TRBJ1-2,.
TGTGCCAGCAGTGTTAACTCTGGGGCCAACGTCCTGACTTTC,CASSVNSGANVLTF,TRBV2,.,TRBJ2-6,.
TGTGCCAGCAGTTTCCGCACTTCGAACACCGGGGAGCTGTTTTTT,CASSFRTSNTGELFF,TRBV6-2/TRBV6-3,.,TRBJ2-2,once
TGTGCCAGCAGCCCTTCGGGGTGGGCAAAAGCTTTCTTT,CASSPSGWAKAFF,TRBV12-3/TRBV12-4,.,TRBJ1-1,.
TGTGCCACCGGGGGTATTCGCGGGGCCCCGGAGACCCAGTACTTC,CATGGIRGAPETQYF,TRBV24-1,.,TRBJ2-5,.
TGCGCCAGCAGCCTGACACAGCCCCAAGAGACCCAGTACTTC,CASSLTQPQETQYF,TRBV5-1,.,TRBJ2-5,.
TGTGCCAGCGGACGGACAGAAAATCAGCCCCAGCATTTT,CASGRTENQPQHF,TRBV6-6,.,TRBJ1-5,.
TGTGCCAGCAGCGTCGACCAGGGACAGGGGAACACTGAAGCTTTCTTT,CASSVDQGQGNTEAFF,TRBV9,TRBD1,TRBJ1-1,.
TGTGCCAGCAGCCAAGGAGAGTGCCCCTACGAGCAGTACTTC,CASSQGECPYEQYF,TRBV3-1/TRBV3-2,.,TRBJ2-7,.
TGTGCCAGCAGCGTATGGGGCCGGAGCTCCTACAATGAGCAGTTCTTC,CASSVWGRSSYNEQFF,TRBV9,.,TRBJ2-1,.
TGTGCCAGCAGCTTAGCGGGGGGGTCGAGGAGCTCCTACGAGCAGTACTTC,CASSLAGGSRSSYEQYF,TRBV7-8,TRBD2,TRBJ2-7,.
TGCGCCAGCAGCCAAGGACGGGGGGAAACCTACGAGCAGTACTTC,CASSQGRGETYEQYF,TRBV4-1,TRBD2,TRBJ2-7,.
TGCAGTGCTAGGGAGGACAGCGAGCAGTACTTC,CSAREDSEQYF,TRBV20-1,.,TRBJ2-7,.
TGTGCCAGCAGCCAACAGACAGGACTCACAGATACGCAGTATTTT,CASSQQTGLTDTQYF,TRBV3-1/TRBV3-2,.,TRBJ2-3,.
TGTGCCAGCAGCTTGGAAGACTTCACGGAGGGAGGAAACACCATATATTTT,CASSLEDFTEGGNTIYF,TRBV7-9,.,TRBJ1-3,.
TGTGCCAGCTCACCATTACAGGGGACTGGAAACACCATATATTTT,CASSPLQGTGNTIYF,TRBV18,TRBD1,TRBJ1-3,.
TGTGCCAGCAGCGTATCGGGTGAACCCTCCGAGCAGTACTTC,CASSVSGEPSEQYF,TRBV9,.,TRBJ2-7,.
TGTGCCAGTAGTATCTCGCAGGGCACCGGGGAGCTGTTTTTT,CASSISQGTGELFF,TRBV19,.,TRBJ2-2,.
TGTGCCAGTAGTATTGCCCGGACAGGGGGCTACGAGCAGTACTTC,CASSIARTGGYEQYF,TRBV19,TRBD1,TRBJ2-7,once
TGTGCCAGCAGTTTGGGGGGACTGGGCACTGAAGCTTTCTTT,CASSLGGLGTEAFF,TRBV6-2/TRBV6-3,.,TRBJ1-1,.
TGTGCCAGCAGCCAAGAGGGACAGGGGTATGAAAAACTGTTTTTT,CASSQEGQGYEKLFF,TRBV3-1/TRBV3-2,TRBD1,TRBJ1-4,.
TGTGCCAGCAGCCGAGACAGGGGGTCCAGTGAGCAGTTCTTC,CASSRDRGSSEQFF,TRBV4-2,TRBD1,TRBJ2-1,few
TGTGCCAGCAGCCACCGGACGGGAGAGGCTTACGAGCAGTACTTC,CASSHRTGEAYEQYF,TRBV7-2,.,TRBJ2-7,.
TGTGCCAGTAGTATCTTTGGGACATTTTATGGCTACACCTTC,CASSIFGTFYGYTF,TRBV19,.,TRBJ1-2,once
TGTGCGAGCCGACTAGCGGGGGGGACGCAGTATTTT,CASRLAGGTQYF,TRBV19,TRBD2,TRBJ2-3,once
TGTGCCATCAGTGAAGGCAGAGGGTCCAACTATGGCTACACCTTC,CAISEGRGSNYGYTF,TRBV10-3,.,TRBJ1-2,.
TGTGCCAGCAGCCAAGTCGACTCCTCAACGGGAGATACGCAGTATTTT,CASSQVDSSTGDTQYF,TRBV4-2,.,TRBJ2-3,.
TGTGCCAGCAGTCAGGGGGCCCTCTACAATGAGCAGTTCTTC,CASSQGALYNEQFF,TRBV6-2/TRBV6-3,TRBD1,TRBJ2-1,.
TGTGCCAGCTCCCCAGGACAGGGCGCGGATCAGCCCCAGCATTTT,CASSPGQGADQPQHF,TRBV18,TRBD1,TRBJ1-5,.
TGTGCCAGTAGGGTCGCAGGGGGCGACTATGGCTACACCTTC,CASRVAGGDYGYTF,TRBV19,TRBD1,TRBJ1-2,.